This record concerns one T cell receptor beta chain sequence. Per germline, CDR1 LGHNT and CDR2 FRNRAP. The CDR3 extends over 17 amino acids. V dropped 0 bases and J dropped 3; count of bases not matched to a gene: 9. The data originate from a study of blood T cell repertoires in COVID-19. Background on the study: Researchers got acute and convalescent COVID-19 samples from the United States, Italy and Spain. Nucleic acid was either cDNA or gDNA, and it came from T cells, B-cell-depleted T cells, or PBMCs.

Seattle's enrolled individuals joined amid active infection and were then monitored longitudinally. In the authors' workflow: For nucleated cells, counts were estimated from reference gene primer amplification. The assay was immunoSEQ multiplex PCR, and TCRdb's table has in-frame clones only and misses some. That table gives V, J and clone size, and the DNA gave D and trimming. Counted here are some 250,000 clones, roughly nine tenths occurring once; the ten biggest clones make up over 9.5%. The rearrangement uses TRBV12-5 and TRBJ2-7, with 9 positions matching TRBD1. Sequenced input: peripheral blood. The sequence was collected from a woman in her 30s with COVID-19, enrolled during active disease. The CDR3 DNA follows: TGTGCTAGTGGTTTGGTACAGGGGGCTGGCGTCAACTACGAGCAGTACTTC. It translates to CASGLVQGAGVNYEQYF.